One sample yielded the 3 T cell receptor beta chains listed below, sequenced in a study of blood T cells in healthy people across ages. Combining a sample-barcoded 5' primer with a J-beta primer mix, a second PCR ran for about 7 to 11 cycles. From the 5' RACE reads, TCRdb called clonotypes with MiXCR, one entry per CDR3 protein. Among 1.5 million to 2 million distinct CDR3 sequences listed, 30% to 40% were seen once. Sequencing used blood. These receptors all stem from a young woman in good health.

This clonotype was found once. This chain uses TRBV28 with TRBJ1-5, with 7 bases lining up with TRBD1. The germline gives CDR1 MDHEN, CDR2 SYDVKM. The CDR3 sequence is 16 residues long. J was trimmed by 5 bases and V by 4 bases; bases with no gene match: 11. The CDR3, as DNA: TGTGCCAGCAGTTCTGGGACCAGGGGGGGACATCAGCCCCAGCATTTT. Translation: CASSSGTRGGHQPQHF.

The chain couples TRBV15 to TRBJ2-5; D tentatively fits TRBD1 or TRBD2 (7 bases each). The CDR3 spans 15 residues. V was trimmed by 4 bases and J by 3 bases, leaving 15 bases between them. Germline V lookup: CDR1 LNHNV, CDR2 YYDKDF (reference sequence). The CDR3: CATSNQGGFEETQYF. The CDR3 nucleotides are TGTGCCACCAGCAACCAGGGGGGGTTCGAAGAGACCCAGTACTTC.

The chain links TRBV3-1 to TRBJ2-1; the D is unclear. Trimming removed 3 bases from V and 8 bases from J, with 17 bases in between. CDR3 length equals 15 residues. Germline loops: CDR1 LGHDT, CDR2 YNNKEL (reference sequence). The CDR3 region is CASSHTRNNNHEQFF. DNA for the CDR3: TGTGCCAGCAGCCATACCAGGAACAACAACCATGAGCAGTTCTTC.